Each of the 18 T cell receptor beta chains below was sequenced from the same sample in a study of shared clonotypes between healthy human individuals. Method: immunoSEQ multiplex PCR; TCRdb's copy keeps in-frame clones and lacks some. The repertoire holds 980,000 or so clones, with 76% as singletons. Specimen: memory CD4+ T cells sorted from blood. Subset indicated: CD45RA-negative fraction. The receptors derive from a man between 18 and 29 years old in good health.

The chain's CDR3 is CASSRTGAEQGNSPLHF. DNA for the CDR3: TGCGCCAGCAGCAGGACCGGGGCAGAACAAGGCAACTCACCCCTCCACTTT. The chain has TRBV5-1 and TRBJ1-6; a weak D match, TRBD1 (5 bases). CDR3 length: 17 residues. Trimming removed 4 bases from V and 10 bases from J, with 24 bases in between. Germline CDR1 reads SGHRS; CDR2 reads YFSETQ.

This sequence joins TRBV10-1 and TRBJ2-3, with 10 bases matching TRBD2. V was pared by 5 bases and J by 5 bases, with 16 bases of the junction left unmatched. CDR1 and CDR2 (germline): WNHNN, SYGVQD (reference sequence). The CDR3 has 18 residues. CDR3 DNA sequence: TGCGCCAGCAGTCTGACCCCCCCCTCTAGCGGGGGCGTAGATACGCAGTATTTT. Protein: CASSLTPPSSGGVDTQYF.

CDR3 sequence (DNA): TGTGCCACTGGACAGGGGGAATCAGATACGCAGTATTTT. Translation: CATGQGESDTQYF. The chain is built from TRBV2 and TRBJ2-3; TRBD1 matches at 10 bases. Germline CDR1 reads SNHLY; CDR2 reads FYNNEI. The CDR3 is 13 amino acids. V dropped 10 bases and J dropped 4; count of bases not matched to a gene: 5.

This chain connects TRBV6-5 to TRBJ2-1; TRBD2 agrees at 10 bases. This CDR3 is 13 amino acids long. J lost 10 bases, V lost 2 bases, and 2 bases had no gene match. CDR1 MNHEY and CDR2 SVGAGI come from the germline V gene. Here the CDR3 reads CASSYRLAGEQFF. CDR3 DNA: TGTGCCAGCAGTTACAGACTAGCGGGCGAGCAGTTCTTC.

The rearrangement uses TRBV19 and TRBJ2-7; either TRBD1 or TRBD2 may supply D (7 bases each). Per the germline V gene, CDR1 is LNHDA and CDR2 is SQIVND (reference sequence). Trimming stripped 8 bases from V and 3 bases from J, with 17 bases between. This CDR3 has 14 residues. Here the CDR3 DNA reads TGTGCCAGTTCCCAGGGGGGGCACTTCTACGAGCAGTACTTC. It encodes CASSQGGHFYEQYF.

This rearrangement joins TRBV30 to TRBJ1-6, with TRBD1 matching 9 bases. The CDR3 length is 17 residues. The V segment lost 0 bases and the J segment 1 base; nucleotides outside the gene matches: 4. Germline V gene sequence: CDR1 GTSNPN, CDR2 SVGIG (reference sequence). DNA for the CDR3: TGTGCCTGGAGTGTACAGGGGGCGCGGTCCTATAATTCACCCCTCCACTTT. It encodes CAWSVQGARSYNSPLHF.

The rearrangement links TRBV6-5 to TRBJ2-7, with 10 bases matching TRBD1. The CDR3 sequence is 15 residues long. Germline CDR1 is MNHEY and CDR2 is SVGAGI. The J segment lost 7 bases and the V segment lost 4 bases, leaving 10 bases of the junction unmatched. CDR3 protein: CASSSPGTGAREQYF. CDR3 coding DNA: TGTGCCAGCAGTTCACCCGGGACAGGGGCGAGGGAGCAGTACTTC.

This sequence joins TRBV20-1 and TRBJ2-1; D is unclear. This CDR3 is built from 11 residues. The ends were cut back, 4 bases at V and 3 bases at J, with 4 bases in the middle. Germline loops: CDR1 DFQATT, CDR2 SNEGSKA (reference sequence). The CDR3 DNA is TGCAGTGCTACACACTACAATGAGCAGTTCTTC. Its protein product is CSATHYNEQFF.

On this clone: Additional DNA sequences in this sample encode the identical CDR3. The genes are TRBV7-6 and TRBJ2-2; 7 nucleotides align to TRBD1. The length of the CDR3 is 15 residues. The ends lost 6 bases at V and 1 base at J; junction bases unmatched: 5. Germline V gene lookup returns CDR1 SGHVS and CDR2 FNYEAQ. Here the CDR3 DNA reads TGTGCCAGCAGTTTACGGACAGGGAACACCGGGGAGCTGTTTTTT. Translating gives CASSLRTGNTGELFF.

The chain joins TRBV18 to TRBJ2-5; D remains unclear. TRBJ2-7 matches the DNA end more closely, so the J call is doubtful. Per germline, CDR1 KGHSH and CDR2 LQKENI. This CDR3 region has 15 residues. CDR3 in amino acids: CASSLEASGSYEQYF. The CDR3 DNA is TGTGCCAGCTCTCTCGAGGCCAGTGGCTCCTACGAGCAGTACTTC.

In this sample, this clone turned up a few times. The CDR3 DNA sequence: TGTGCCAGCAGTGACTCGGCGATACATGGCTACACCTTC. Residues: CASSDSAIHGYTF. The rearrangement links TRBV6-4 to TRBJ1-2; D is uncertain. The CDR3 runs 13 residues. Trimming removed 0 bases from V and 6 bases from J, with 8 bases in between. The V gene's germline CDR1 is MRHNA and CDR2 SNTAGT.

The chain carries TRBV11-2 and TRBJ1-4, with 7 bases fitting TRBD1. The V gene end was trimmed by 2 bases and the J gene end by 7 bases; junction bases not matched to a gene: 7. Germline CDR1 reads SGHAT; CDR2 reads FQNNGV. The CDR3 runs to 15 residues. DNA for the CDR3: TGTGCCAGCAGCTTAAGCATCGGACAGGTTGAAAAACTGTTTTTT. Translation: CASSLSIGQVEKLFF.

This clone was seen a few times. The CDR3 DNA reads as TGTGCCAGCAGTGAGGGACAGGGGTTAGGAAACACCATATATTTT. Encoded protein: CASSEGQGLGNTIYF. This chain connects TRBV2 to TRBJ1-3, with TRBD1 identical over 10 bases. J lost 4 bases, V lost 3 bases, and 3 bases had no gene match. The CDR3 consists of 15 residues. CDR1 SNHLY and CDR2 FYNNEI come from the germline V gene.

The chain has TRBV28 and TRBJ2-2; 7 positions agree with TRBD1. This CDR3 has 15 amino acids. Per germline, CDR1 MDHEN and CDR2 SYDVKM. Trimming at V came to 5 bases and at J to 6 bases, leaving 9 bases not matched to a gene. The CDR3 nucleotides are TGTGCCAGCAGTCCCACAGGGGCTGCACCCGGGGAGCTGTTTTTT. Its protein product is CASSPTGAAPGELFF. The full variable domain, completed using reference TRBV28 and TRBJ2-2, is DVKVTQSSRYLVKRTGEKVFLECVQDMDHENMFWYRQDPGLGLRLIYFSYDVKMKEKGDIPEGYSVSREKKERFSLILESASTNQTSMYLCASSPTGAAPGELFFGEGSRLTVL.

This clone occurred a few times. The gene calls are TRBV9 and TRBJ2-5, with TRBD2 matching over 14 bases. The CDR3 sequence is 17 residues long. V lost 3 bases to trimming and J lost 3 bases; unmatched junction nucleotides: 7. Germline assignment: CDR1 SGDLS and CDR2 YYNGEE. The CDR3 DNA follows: TGTGCCAGCAGCGGAGCGCTGGGACTAGCGGGAGAAGAGACCCAGTACTTC. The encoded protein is CASSGALGLAGEETQYF.

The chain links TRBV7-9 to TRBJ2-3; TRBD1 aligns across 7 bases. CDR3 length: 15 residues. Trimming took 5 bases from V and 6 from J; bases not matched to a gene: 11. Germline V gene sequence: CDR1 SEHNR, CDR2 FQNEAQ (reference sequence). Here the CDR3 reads CASSGVVTGYDTQYF. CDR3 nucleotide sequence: TGTGCCAGCAGCGGGGTCGTGACAGGGTACGATACGCAGTATTTT.

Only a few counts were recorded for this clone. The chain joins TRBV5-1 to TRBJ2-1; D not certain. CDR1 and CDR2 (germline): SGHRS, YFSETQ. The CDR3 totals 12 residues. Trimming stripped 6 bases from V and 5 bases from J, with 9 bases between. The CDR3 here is CASKSRDNEQFF. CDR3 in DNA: TGCGCCAGCAAATCACGGGACAATGAGCAGTTCTTC.

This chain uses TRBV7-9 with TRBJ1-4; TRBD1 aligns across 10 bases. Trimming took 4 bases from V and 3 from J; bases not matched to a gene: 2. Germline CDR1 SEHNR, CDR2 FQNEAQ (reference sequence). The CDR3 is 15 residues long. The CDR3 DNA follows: TGTGCCAGCAGCTCTGGACAGGGGGCTAATGAAAAACTGTTTTTT. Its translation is CASSSGQGANEKLFF.